This entry lists 22 T cell receptor beta chains sequenced from one sample in a study of blood T cell repertoires in COVID-19. The repertoire was sequenced with immunoSEQ multiplex PCR; TCRdb's copy has only in-frame clones and lacks some. Altogether a few hundred thousand clones are present, roughly nine tenths being singletons, with the ten largest covering less than 20%. Sequences were obtained from PBMCs or T cells enriched from blood (not recorded which). The source is a woman aged 25 to 39 who had recovered from COVID-19.

This clone was found once. The rearrangement uses TRBV11-2 and TRBJ2-1, with 7 bases fitting TRBD2. V was clipped by 1 base and J by 9 bases; unmatched bases: 12. CDR3 length: 16 amino acids. Germline-derived CDR1 and CDR2 are SGHAT and FQNNGV. This CDR3 reads CASSLGFGEGRGEQFF. CDR3 sequence (DNA): TGTGCCAGCAGCTTAGGGTTCGGGGAGGGCCGGGGTGAGCAGTTCTTC.

This clone was recorded once. The V gene is TRBV15, the J gene TRBJ1-1; 7 nucleotides agree with TRBD1. This CDR3 spans 13 amino acids. Trimming took 1 base from V and 7 from J; bases not matched to a gene: 3. Germline CDR1 LNHNV, CDR2 YYDKDF (reference sequence). The CDR3 DNA follows: TGTGCCACCAGCAGAGGCAGGGGGATTGAAGCTTTCTTT. Residues: CATSRGRGIEAFF.

The genes are TRBV7-2 and TRBJ1-1; the match to TRBD1 covers 10 bases. V lost 4 bases to trimming and J lost 5 bases; unmatched junction nucleotides: 10. Germline V gene sequence: CDR1 SGHTA, CDR2 FQGNSA. This CDR3 spans 16 amino acids. CDR3 in amino acids: CASSSRGTGVRTEAFF. The DNA for the CDR3 is TGTGCCAGCAGCTCTAGGGGGACAGGGGTGAGAACTGAAGCTTTCTTT.

This sequence joins TRBV7-3 and TRBJ2-5; the D gene is possibly TRBD2 (5 bases). Looked up from germline, CDR1 is SGHTA and CDR2 is FQGTGA. The CDR3 extends over 14 amino acids. V dropped 6 bases and J dropped 1 base, with 12 bases sitting between them. The CDR3 bases are TGTGCCAGCAGGCCGCCGGGGATCCAAGAGACCCAGTACTTC. As protein: CASRPPGIQETQYF.

V usage is TRBV19 and J usage is TRBJ1-2; 7 nucleotides line up with TRBD1. Germline CDR1 is LNHDA and CDR2 is SQIVND (reference sequence). The length of the CDR3 is 13 residues. J was trimmed by 5 bases and V by 6 bases; bases with no gene match: 6. The CDR3: CASSTDRVYGYTF. The CDR3, as DNA: TGTGCCAGTAGCACAGACAGGGTTTATGGCTACACCTTC.

This sequence joins TRBV27 and TRBJ2-7; TRBD2 might be the D (5 bases). CDR3 size: 15 residues. CDR1 and CDR2 (germline): MNHEY, SMNVEV (reference sequence). The V end was cut by 0 bases, the J end by 5 bases, with 14 bases between. In DNA form, the CDR3 reads TGTGCCAGCAGTTTATCATATGAGGGTCTGGACGAGCAGTACTTC. Translation gives CASSLSYEGLDEQYF.

The rearrangement joins TRBV21-1 to TRBJ1-2. TRBV21-1 is noted as a pseudogene. This CDR3 spans 13 amino acids. This chain's CDR3 is CASSQAGIHGYTF. The CDR3 DNA reads as TGTGCCAGCAGCCAGGCGGGGATTCACGGCTACACCTTC.

The chain employs TRBV4-1 and TRBJ2-3; 7 positions match TRBD2. Trimming at V came to 1 base and at J to 4 bases, leaving 8 bases not matched to a gene. The CDR3 sequence is 16 residues long. Germline V gives CDR1 MGHRA, CDR2 YSYEKL. The CDR3 coding sequence is TGCGCCAGCAGCCAAGCGAGGGGAGGGATTGCAGATACGCAGTATTTT. This encodes CASSQARGGIADTQYF.

The V gene is TRBV28, the J gene TRBJ2-1; a possible D gene is TRBD1 (5 bases). The germline gives CDR1 MDHEN, CDR2 SYDVKM. The CDR3 length is 15 residues. V lost 6 bases, J lost 0 bases, and 12 bases lay in between. The CDR3 loop reads CASRSGLASYNEQFF. The CDR3 bases are TGTGCCAGCAGGTCAGGGTTGGCCTCCTACAATGAGCAGTTCTTC.

The chain couples TRBV9 to TRBJ2-7, with a possible D match to TRBD2 (6 bases). The length of the CDR3 is 13 residues. V was pared by 0 bases and J by 6 bases, with 10 bases between. Germline values: CDR1 SGDLS, CDR2 YYNGEE. The CDR3 loop reads CASSVGGMGEQYF. The DNA for the CDR3 is TGTGCCAGCAGCGTAGGCGGGATGGGCGAGCAGTACTTC.

J is TRBJ2-4 and V is TRBV12-3 or TRBV12-4, with 7 bases that match TRBD2. The V and J ends lost 4 bases and 6 bases, in that order; junction bases with no gene match: 3. This CDR3 region has 13 residues. DNA of the CDR3: TGTGCCAGCAGTTATGGGGGGGGAAACATTCAGTACTTC. Translating it yields CASSYGGGNIQYF.

This chain joins TRBV11-3 and TRBJ2-4; maybe TRBD1 (6 bases). The CDR3 sequence is 13 residues long. Germline loops: CDR1 SGHNT, CDR2 YENEEA. The V end lost 0 bases, the J end lost 7 bases, and 7 bases lay between the germline ends. CDR3: CASSLEGANIQYF. The CDR3 DNA reads TGTGCCAGCAGCTTAGAGGGGGCGAACATTCAGTACTTC.

V is TRBV13 and J is TRBJ1-6; 8 nucleotides agree with TRBD1. CDR1 and CDR2 (germline): PRHDT, FYEKMQ (reference sequence). Losses at the gene ends were 5 bases for V and 0 bases for J; bases not matched to a gene: 6. The CDR3 contains 17 residues. The CDR3 loop is CASSTGTGSSYNSPLHF. In DNA, the CDR3 is TGTGCCAGCAGCACCGGGACAGGTAGCTCCTATAATTCACCCCTCCACTTT. Complete variable domain (other parts from reference TRBV13 and TRBJ1-6): AAGVIQSPRHLIKEKRETATLKCYPIPRHDTVYWYQQGPGQDPQFLISFYEKMQSDKGSIPDRFSAQQFSDYHSELNMSSLELGDSALYFCASSTGTGSSYNSPLHFGNGTRLTVT.

The J gene is TRBJ2-5, the V gene TRBV6-6; TRBD1 aligns across 7 bases. The CDR3 consists of 17 residues. Trimming removed 5 bases from V and 5 bases from J; junction bases left unmatched: 17. Per the germline V gene, CDR1 is MNHNY and CDR2 is SVGAGI (reference sequence). CDR3 in amino acids: CASSPRLKTGVRETQYF. CDR3 nucleotides: TGTGCCAGCAGTCCAAGGCTTAAAACAGGGGTGCGGGAGACCCAGTACTTC.

This chain uses TRBV4-1 with TRBJ1-2; D not certain. Germline CDR1 MGHRA, CDR2 YSYEKL. CDR3 length: 13 amino acids. Between the trimmed V and J ends, which lost 1 base and 8 bases, there was a span of 11 bases. The CDR3 is CASSQVGREGYTF. CDR3 coding DNA: TGCGCCAGCAGCCAAGTAGGTCGGGAGGGCTACACCTTC.

The V gene is TRBV7-2, the J gene TRBJ1-5; the D is unclear. Trimming removed 4 bases from V and 3 bases from J, with 19 bases in between. The germline gives CDR1 SGHTA, CDR2 FQGNSA. This CDR3 is 17 amino acids long. The CDR3: CASSYSRVGSNNQPQHF. The CDR3 nucleotides are TGTGCCAGCAGCTATTCTAGAGTCGGGAGTAACAATCAGCCCCAGCATTTT.

The rearrangement uses TRBV30 and TRBJ2-1; possible D gene TRBD1, 6 bases. The germline gives CDR1 GTSNPN, CDR2 SVGIG (reference sequence). The V and J ends lost 0 bases and 7 bases respectively, with 7 bases between them. This CDR3 contains 12 residues. In nucleotides, the CDR3 is TGTGCCTGGAGTGTACAGGGAAATGAGCAGTTCTTC. Residues: CAWSVQGNEQFF.

The V gene is TRBV3-1 (or the pseudogene TRBV3-2), the J gene TRBJ1-1; D unresolved. This CDR3 comprises 14 residues. Germline CDR1 reads LGHDT; CDR2 reads YNNKEL (reference sequence). With 2 bases removed from V and 3 bases from J, the gap between germline ends came to 10 bases. This CDR3 is CASSQWREDTEAFF. The DNA of the CDR3 is TGTGCCAGCAGCCAATGGCGGGAGGACACTGAAGCTTTCTTT.

V gene TRBV4-1 combines with J gene TRBJ2-1; 9 positions match TRBD1. Germline CDR1 is MGHRA and CDR2 is YSYEKL. With V trimmed by 4 bases and J by 9 bases, 13 bases remained unmatched. The CDR3 is 16 amino acids. Here the CDR3 DNA reads TGCGCCAGCAGCCTTCGGGACAGGGTTAAGTTTGGTGAGCAGTTCTTC. Translating gives CASSLRDRVKFGEQFF.

To note about this clone: Other DNA sequences of this sample code for an identical CDR3. The rearrangement joins TRBV7-3 to TRBJ2-1, with TRBD2 as a possible D gene (6 bases). CDR1 SGHTA and CDR2 FQGTGA come from the germline V gene. V was trimmed by 3 bases and J by 0 bases, leaving 6 bases between them. This CDR3 is 14 amino acids long. Here the CDR3 reads CASSFGGSYNEQFF. In nucleotides, the CDR3 is TGTGCCAGCAGCTTCGGGGGCTCCTACAATGAGCAGTTCTTC.

This chain links TRBV11-1 with TRBJ2-7, with D perhaps TRBD1 (5 bases). Germline CDR1 reads SGHAT; CDR2 reads FQDESV (reference sequence). Trimming left V 2 bases short and J 1 base short, with 9 bases between. The CDR3 loop spans 14 amino acids. The CDR3 DNA follows: TGTGCCAGCAGCTTATGGGGCGGATCCTACGAGCAGTACTTC. This encodes CASSLWGGSYEQYF.

The chain employs TRBV7-9 and TRBJ1-2, with 12 bases aligning to TRBD1. The CDR3 spans 18 residues. The V segment lost 5 bases and the J segment 4 bases; nucleotides outside the gene matches: 14. Germline lookup yields CDR1 SEHNR and CDR2 FQNEAQ (reference sequence). CDR3 residues: CASSPSIGTGGFGYGYTF. CDR3 bases: TGTGCCAGCAGCCCCTCGATCGGGACAGGGGGCTTTGGCTATGGCTACACCTTC.